This T cell receptor beta chain derives from a study of Graves' ophthalmopathy and Graves' hyperthyroidism. About the study: Peripheral blood was gathered at the point of initial diagnosis, before any treatment started. Findings of the study overall: With around 70% sensitivity and approximately 72% specificity, the model predicted ophthalmopathy progression. Appearing in blood as well were most expanded thyroid clonotypes above 0.001 frequency.

RNA transcripts provided the template for amplifying TCR beta CDR3 regions. An opening RT-PCR round employed HTBI primers and preceded a second-round multiplex PCR. MiXCR was run by TCRdb on the multiplex PCR reads, yielding one entry per CDR3 protein. The sample shows about 740,000 distinct CDR3 sequences, 40% of them seen only once. The CDR3 length is 14 residues. Germline V gene sequence: CDR1 SGHAT, CDR2 FQNNGV. Losses at the gene ends were 3 bases for V and 4 bases for J; bases not matched to a gene: 4. Other autoimmune diseases, uncontrolled infections, pregnancy and lactation each led to patient exclusion. This clonotype was found a few times. Its specificity is not known.

The clonotype was recovered from an adult man with Graves' ophthalmopathy. The sample taken for sequencing was peripheral blood. V and J are TRBV11-2 and TRBJ1-1, with 8 positions matching TRBD1. The CDR3, as DNA: TGTGCCAGCAGCTTGACAACAGGGGGCACTGAAGCTTTCTTT. Protein product: CASSLTTGGTEAFF. Supplemented by reference TRBV11-2 and TRBJ1-1, the full variable domain reads EAGVAQSPRYKIIEKRQSVAFWCNPISGHATLYWYQQILGQGPKLLIQFQNNGVVDDSQLPKDRFSAERLKGVDSTLKIQPAKLEDSAVYLCASSLTTGGTEAFFGQGTRLTVV.